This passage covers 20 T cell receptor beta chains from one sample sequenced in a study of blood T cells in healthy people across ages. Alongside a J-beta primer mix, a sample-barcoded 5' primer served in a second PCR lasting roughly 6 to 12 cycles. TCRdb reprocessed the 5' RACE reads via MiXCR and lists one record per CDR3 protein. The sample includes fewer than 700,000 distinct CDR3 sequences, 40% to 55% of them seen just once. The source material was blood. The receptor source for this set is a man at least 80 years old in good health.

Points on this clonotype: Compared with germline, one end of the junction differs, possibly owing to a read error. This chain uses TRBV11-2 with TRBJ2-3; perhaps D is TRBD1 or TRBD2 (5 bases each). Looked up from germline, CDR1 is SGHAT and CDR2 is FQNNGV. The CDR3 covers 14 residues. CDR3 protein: CAGSLASRVDTQYF. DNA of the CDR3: TGTGCCGGCAGCTTAGCGTCCAGGGTTGATACGCAGTATTTT.

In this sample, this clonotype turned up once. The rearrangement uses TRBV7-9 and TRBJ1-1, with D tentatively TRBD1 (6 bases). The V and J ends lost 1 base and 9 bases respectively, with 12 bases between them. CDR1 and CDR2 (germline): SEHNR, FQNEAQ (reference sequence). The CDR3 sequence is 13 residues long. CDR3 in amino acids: CASSLDRAVKAFF. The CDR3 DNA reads TGTGCCAGCAGCTTAGACAGGGCGGTAAAAGCTTTCTTT. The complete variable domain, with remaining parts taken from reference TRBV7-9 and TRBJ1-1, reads DTGVSQNPRHKITKRGQNVTFRCDPISEHNRLYWYRQTLGQGPEFLTYFQNEAQLEKSRLLSDRFSAERPKGSFSTLEIQRTEQGDSAMYLCASSLDRAVKAFFGQGTRLTVV.

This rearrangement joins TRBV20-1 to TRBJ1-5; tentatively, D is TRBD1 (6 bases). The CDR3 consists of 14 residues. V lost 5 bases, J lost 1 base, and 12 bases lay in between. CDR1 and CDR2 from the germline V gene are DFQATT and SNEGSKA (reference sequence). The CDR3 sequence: CSARRTDSNQPQHF. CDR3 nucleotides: TGCAGTGCTCGTCGGACAGACAGCAATCAGCCCCAGCATTTT.

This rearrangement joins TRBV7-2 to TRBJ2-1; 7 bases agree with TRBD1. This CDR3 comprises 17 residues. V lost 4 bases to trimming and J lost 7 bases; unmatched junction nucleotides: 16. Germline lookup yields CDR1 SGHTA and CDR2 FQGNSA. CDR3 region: CASSSRGRTGFMNEQFF. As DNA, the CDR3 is TGTGCCAGCAGCTCTAGGGGCCGGACAGGCTTTATGAATGAGCAGTTCTTC.

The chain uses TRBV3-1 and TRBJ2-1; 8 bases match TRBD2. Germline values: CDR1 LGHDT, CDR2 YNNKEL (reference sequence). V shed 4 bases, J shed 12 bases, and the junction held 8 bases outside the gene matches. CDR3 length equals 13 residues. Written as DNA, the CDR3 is TGTGCCAGCAGCCCCAATGAGAGCGGGGGGCAGTTCTTC. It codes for CASSPNESGGQFF.

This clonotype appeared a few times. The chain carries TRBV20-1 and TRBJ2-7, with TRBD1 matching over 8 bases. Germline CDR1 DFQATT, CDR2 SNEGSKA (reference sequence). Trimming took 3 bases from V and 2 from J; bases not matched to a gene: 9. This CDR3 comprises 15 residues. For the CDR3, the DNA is TGCAGTGCTAGGAGCGACAGGGGCTGGACCTACGAGCAGTACTTC. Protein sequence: CSARSDRGWTYEQYF.

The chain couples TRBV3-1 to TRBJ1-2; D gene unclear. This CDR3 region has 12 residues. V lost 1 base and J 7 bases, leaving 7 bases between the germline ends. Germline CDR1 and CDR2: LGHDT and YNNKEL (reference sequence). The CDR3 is CASSQAMSGYTF. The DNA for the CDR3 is TGTGCCAGCAGCCAAGCAATGAGTGGCTACACCTTC.

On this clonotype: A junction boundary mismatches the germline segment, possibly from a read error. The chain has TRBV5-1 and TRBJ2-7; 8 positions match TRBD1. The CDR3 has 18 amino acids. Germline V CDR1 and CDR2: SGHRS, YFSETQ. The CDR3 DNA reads TGCGTCAGCAGTGAGACAGGGACAGGCGACGTAATCTCCTACGAGCAGTACTTC. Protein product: CVSSETGTGDVISYEQYF.

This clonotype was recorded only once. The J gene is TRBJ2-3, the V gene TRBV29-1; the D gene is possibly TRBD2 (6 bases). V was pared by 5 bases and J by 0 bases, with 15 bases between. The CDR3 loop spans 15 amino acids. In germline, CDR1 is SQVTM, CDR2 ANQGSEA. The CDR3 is CSVRDSQTSTDTQYF. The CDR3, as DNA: TGCAGCGTTCGGGACTCCCAGACTAGCACAGATACGCAGTATTTT.

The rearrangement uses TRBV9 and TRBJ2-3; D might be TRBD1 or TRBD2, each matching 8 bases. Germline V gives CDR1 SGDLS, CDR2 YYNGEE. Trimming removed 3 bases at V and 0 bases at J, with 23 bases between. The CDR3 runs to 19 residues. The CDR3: CASSARSGTGTSSTDTQYF. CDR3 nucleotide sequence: TGTGCCAGCAGCGCCCGTAGCGGGACAGGAACCTCTAGCACAGATACGCAGTATTTT.

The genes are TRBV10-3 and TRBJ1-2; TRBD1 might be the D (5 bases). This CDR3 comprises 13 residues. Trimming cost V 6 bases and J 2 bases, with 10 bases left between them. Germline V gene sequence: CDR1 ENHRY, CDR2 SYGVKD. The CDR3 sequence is CAIRGGSNYGYTF. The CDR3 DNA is TGTGCCATCAGGGGGGGATCAAACTATGGCTACACCTTC.

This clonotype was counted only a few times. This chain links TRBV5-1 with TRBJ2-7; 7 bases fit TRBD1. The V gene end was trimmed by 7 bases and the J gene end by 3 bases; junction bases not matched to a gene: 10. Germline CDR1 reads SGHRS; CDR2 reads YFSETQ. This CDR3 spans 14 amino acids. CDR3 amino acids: CASGPGTENYEQYF. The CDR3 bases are TGCGCCAGCGGACCCGGGACAGAGAACTACGAGCAGTACTTC.

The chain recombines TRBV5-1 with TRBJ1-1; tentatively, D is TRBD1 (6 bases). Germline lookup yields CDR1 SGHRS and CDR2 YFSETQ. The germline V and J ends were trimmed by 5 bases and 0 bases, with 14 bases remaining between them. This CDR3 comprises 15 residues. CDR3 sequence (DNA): TGCGCCAGCAGTTTAAAGGGGGTAATGAACACTGAAGCTTTCTTT. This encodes CASSLKGVMNTEAFF.

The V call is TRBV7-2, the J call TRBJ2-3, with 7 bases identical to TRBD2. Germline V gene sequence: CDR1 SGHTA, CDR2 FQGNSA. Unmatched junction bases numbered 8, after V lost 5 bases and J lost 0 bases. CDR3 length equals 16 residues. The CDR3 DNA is TGTGCCAGCAGCCTCCAACTAGCGCTAAGCACAGATACGCAGTATTTT. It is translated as CASSLQLALSTDTQYF. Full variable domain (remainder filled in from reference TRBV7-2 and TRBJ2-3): GAGVSQSPSNKVTEKGKDVELRCDPISGHTALYWYRQSLGQGLEFLIYFQGNSAPDKSGLPSDRFSAERTGGSVSTLTIQRTQQEDSAVYLCASSLQLALSTDTQYFGPGTRLTVL.

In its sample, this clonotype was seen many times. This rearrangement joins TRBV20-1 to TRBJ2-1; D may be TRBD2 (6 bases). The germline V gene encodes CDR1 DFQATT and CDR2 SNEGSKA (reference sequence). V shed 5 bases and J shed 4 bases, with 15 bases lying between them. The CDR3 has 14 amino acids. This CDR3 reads CSAVVLAVYNEQFF. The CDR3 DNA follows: TGCAGTGCTGTAGTACTAGCCGTATACAATGAGCAGTTCTTC.

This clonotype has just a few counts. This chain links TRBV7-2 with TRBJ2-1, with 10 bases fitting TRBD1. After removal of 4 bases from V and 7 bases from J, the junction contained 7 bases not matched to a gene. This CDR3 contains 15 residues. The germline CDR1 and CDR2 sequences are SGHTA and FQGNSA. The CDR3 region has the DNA TGTGCCAGCAGCTCTCGGACAGGGGGTTGGAATGAGCAGTTCTTC. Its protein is CASSSRTGGWNEQFF.

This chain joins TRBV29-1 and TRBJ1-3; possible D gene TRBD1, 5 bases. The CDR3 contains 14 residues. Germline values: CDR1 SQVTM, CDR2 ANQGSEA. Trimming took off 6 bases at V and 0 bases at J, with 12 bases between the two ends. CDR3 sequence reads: CSVRDSSSGNTIYF. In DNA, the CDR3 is TGCAGCGTGAGAGACAGCAGCTCTGGAAACACCATATATTTT.

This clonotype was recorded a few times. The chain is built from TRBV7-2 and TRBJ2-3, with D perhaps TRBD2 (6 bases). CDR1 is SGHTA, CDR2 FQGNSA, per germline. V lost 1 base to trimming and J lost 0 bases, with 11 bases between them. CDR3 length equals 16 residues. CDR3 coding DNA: TGTGCCAGCAGCTTAGACGGCGGGACCAGCACAGATACGCAGTATTTT. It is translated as CASSLDGGTSTDTQYF.

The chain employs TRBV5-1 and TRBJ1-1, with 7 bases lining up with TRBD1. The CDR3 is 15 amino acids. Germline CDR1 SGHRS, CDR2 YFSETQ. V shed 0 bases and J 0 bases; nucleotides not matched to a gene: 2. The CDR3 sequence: CASSLEGQLNTEAFF. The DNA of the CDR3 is TGCGCCAGCAGCTTGGAGGGACAGTTGAACACTGAAGCTTTCTTT.

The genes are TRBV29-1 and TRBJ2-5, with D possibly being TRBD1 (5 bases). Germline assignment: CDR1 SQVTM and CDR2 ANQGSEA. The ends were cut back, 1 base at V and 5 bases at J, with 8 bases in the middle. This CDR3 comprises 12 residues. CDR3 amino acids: CSVEGGAETQYF. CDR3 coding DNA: TGCAGCGTTGAAGGGGGCGCGGAGACCCAGTACTTC.